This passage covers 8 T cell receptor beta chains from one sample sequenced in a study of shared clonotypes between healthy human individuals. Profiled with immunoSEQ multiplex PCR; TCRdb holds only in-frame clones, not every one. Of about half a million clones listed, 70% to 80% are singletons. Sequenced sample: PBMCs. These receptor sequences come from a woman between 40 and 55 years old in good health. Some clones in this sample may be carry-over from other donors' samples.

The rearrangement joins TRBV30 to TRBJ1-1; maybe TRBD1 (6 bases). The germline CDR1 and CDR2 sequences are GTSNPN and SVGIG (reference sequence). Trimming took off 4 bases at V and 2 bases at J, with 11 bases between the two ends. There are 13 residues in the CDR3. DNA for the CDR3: TGTGCCTGGAATGGACAGTATAACACTGAAGCTTTCTTT. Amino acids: CAWNGQYNTEAFF.

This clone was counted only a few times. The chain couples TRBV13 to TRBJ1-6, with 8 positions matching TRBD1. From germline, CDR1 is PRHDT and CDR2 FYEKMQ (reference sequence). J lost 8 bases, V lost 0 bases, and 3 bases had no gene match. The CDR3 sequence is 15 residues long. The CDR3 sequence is CASSLGDREYSPLHF. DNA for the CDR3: TGTGCCAGCAGCTTAGGGGACAGGGAGTATTCACCCCTCCACTTT.

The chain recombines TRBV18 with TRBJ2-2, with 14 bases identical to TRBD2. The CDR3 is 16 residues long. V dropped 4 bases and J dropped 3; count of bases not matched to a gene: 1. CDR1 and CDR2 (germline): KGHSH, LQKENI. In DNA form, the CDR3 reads TGTGCCAGCTCACGGGGACTAGCGGGAGACACCGGGGAGCTGTTTTTT. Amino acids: CASSRGLAGDTGELFF.

Written as DNA, the CDR3 is TGTGCCAGCAGCCCAGACAGCTCGGGGCCTGAAGCTTTCTTT. Translating it yields CASSPDSSGPEAFF. The chain employs TRBV11-2 and TRBJ1-1, with D perhaps TRBD1 (5 bases). The CDR3 consists of 14 residues. V dropped 5 bases and J dropped 6 bases, with 16 bases sitting between them. CDR1 is SGHAT and CDR2 is FQNNGV in the germline V gene.

CDR3 sequence reads: CASSLSQGRAVFF. CDR3 nucleotides: TGTGCCAGCAGCTTATCCCAGGGACGGGCGGTGTTCTTC. V and J are TRBV7-2 and TRBJ2-1; D may correspond to TRBD1 or TRBD2 (5 bases each). V shed 2 bases and J shed 15 bases, with 17 bases lying between them. The CDR3 covers 13 residues. CDR1 is SGHTA and CDR2 is FQGNSA in the germline V gene.

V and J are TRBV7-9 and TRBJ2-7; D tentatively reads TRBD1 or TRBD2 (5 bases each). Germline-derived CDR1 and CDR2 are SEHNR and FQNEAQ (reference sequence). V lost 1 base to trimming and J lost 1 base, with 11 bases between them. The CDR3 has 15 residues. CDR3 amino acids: CASSLVGAGSYEQYF. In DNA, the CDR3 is TGTGCCAGCAGCTTAGTCGGGGCCGGGTCCTACGAGCAGTACTTC.

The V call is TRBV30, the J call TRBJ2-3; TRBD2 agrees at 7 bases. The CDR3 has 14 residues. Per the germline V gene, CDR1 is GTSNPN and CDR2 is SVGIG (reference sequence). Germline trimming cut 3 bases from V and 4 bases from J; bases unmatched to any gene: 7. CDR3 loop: CAWRRVAGADTQYF. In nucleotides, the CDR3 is TGTGCCTGGAGGCGGGTAGCGGGCGCAGATACGCAGTATTTT.

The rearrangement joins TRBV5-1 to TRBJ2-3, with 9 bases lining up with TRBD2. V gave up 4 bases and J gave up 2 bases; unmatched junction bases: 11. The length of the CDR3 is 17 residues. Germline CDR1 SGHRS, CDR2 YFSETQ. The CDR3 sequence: CASSPLGTSLTTDTQYF. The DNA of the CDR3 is TGCGCCAGCAGCCCCCTAGGGACTAGCCTTACCACAGATACGCAGTATTTT.